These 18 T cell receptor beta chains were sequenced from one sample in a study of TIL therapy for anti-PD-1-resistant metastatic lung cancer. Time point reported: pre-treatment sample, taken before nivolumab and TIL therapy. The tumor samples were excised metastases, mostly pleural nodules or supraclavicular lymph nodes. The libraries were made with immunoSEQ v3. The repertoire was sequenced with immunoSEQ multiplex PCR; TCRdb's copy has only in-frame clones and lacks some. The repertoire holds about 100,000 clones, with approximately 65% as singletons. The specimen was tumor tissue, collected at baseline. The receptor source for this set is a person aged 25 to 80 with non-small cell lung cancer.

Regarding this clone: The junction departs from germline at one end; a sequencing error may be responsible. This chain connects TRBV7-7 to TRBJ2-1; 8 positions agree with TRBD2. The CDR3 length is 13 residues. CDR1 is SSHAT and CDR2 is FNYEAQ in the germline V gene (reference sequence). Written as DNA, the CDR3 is TGTGCTAGCAGCCCCCGACTAGCGTTTGAGCAGTTCTTC. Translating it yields CASSPRLAFEQFF.

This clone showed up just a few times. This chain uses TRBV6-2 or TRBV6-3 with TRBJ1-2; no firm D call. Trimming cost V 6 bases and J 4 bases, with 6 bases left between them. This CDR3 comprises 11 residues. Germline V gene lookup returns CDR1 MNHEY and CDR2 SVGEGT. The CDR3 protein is CASSPSYGYTF. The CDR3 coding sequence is TGTGCCAGCAGCCCCAGCTATGGCTACACCTTC.

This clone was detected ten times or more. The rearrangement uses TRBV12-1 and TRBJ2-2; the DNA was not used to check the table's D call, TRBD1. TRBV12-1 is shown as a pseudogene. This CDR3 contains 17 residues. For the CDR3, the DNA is TGTGCCAGAGGACACTCCTACCGTCCTGCGAACACCGGGGAGCTGTTTTTT. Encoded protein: CARGHSYRPANTGELFF.

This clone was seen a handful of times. The CDR3 reads CASSFGRLNTEAFF. CDR3 nucleotide sequence: TGTGCCAGCAGCTTTGGACGGTTGAACACTGAAGCTTTCTTT. The chain is built from TRBV11-1 and TRBJ1-1, with D unresolved. The CDR3 runs 14 residues. Trimming removed 3 bases at V and 0 bases at J, with 8 bases between. Germline V gives CDR1 SGHAT, CDR2 FQDESV (reference sequence). Filled out from reference TRBV11-1 and TRBJ1-1, the complete variable domain reads EAEVAQSPRYKITEKSQAVAFWCDPISGHATLYWYRQILGQGPELLVQFQDESVVDDSQLPKDRFSAERLKGVDSTLKIQPAELGDSAMYLCASSFGRLNTEAFFGQGTRLTVV.

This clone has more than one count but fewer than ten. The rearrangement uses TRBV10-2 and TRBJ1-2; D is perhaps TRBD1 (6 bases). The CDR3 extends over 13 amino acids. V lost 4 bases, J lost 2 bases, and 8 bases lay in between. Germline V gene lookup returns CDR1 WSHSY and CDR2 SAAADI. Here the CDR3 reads CASSVGTNYGYTF. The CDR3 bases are TGCGCCAGCAGTGTGGGGACAAACTATGGCTACACCTTC.

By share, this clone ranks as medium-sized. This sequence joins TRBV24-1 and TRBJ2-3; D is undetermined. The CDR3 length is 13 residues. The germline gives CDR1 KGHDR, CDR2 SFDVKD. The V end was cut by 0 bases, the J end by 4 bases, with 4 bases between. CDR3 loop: CATSDLKADTQYF. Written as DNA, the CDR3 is TGTGCCACCAGTGATTTGAAAGCAGATACGCAGTATTTT.

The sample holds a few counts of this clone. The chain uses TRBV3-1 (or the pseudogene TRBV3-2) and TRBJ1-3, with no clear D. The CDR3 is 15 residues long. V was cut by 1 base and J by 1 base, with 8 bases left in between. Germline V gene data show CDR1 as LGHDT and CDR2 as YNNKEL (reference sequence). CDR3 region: CASSQAMSSGNTIYF. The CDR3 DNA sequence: TGTGCCAGCAGCCAAGCTATGTCATCTGGAAACACCATATATTTT.

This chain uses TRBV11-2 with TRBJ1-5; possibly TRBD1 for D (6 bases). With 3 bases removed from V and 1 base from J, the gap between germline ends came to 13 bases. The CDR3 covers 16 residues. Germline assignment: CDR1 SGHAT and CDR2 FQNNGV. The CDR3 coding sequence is TGTGCCAGCAGCTTCGGAACAGGGACAAGCAATCAGCCCCAGCATTTT. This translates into CASSFGTGTSNQPQHF.

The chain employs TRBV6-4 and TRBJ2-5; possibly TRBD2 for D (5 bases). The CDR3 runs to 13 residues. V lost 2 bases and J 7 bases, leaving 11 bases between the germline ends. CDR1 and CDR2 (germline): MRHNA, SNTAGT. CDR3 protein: CASSDVAGGTQYF. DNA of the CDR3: TGTGCCAGCAGTGACGTCGCGGGCGGGACCCAGTACTTC.

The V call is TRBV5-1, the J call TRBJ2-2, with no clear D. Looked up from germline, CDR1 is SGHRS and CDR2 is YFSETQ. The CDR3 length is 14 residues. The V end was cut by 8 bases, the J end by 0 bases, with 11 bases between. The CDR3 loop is CASRPLSNTGELFF. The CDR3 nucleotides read TGCGCCAGTCGCCCATTATCGAACACCGGGGAGCTGTTTTTT.

The CDR3 sequence is CASMRGQQETQYF. The CDR3 DNA is TGTGCCAGCATGCGAGGCCAGCAAGAGACCCAGTACTTC. V usage is TRBV14 and J usage is TRBJ2-5, with D uncertain. Germline V gene lookup returns CDR1 SGHDN and CDR2 FVKESK. This CDR3 comprises 13 residues. V was trimmed by 7 bases and J by 2 bases, leaving 11 bases between them.

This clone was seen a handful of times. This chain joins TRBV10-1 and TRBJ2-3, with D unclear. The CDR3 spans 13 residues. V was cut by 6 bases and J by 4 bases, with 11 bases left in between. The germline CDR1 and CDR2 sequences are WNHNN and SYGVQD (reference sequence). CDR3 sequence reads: CASRPSYADTQYF. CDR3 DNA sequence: TGCGCCAGCAGGCCTTCGTACGCAGATACGCAGTATTTT.

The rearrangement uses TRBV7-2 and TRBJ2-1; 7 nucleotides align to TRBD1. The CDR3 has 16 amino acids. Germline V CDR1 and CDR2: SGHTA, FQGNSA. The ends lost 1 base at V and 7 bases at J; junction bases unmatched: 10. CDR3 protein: CASSLGDRRPGNEQFF. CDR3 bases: TGTGCCAGCAGCTTAGGGGACAGACGACCTGGGAATGAGCAGTTCTTC.

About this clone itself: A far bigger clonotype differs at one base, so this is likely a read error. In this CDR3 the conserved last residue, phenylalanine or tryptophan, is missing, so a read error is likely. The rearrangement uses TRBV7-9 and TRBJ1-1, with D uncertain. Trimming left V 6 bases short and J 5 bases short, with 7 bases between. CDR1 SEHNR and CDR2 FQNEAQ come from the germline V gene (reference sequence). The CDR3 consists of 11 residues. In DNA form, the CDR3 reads TGTGCCAGCAGTGGATTGACTGAAGCTTTCCTT. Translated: CASSGLTEAFL.

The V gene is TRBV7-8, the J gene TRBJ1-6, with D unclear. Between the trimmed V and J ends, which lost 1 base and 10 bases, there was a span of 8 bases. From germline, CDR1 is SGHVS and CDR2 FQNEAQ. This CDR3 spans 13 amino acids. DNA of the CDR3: TGTGCCAGCAGCTTAGACGTGGGGTCACCCCTCCACTTT. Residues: CASSLDVGSPLHF.

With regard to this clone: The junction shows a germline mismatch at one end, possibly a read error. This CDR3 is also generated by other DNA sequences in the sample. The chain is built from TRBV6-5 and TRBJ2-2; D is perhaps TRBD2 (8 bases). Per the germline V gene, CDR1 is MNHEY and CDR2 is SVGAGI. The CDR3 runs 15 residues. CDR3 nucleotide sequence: TGTGCCCGCAGGGGGACGGAGCGGGGGAGCGGGGAGCTGTTTTTT. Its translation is CARRGTERGSGELFF.

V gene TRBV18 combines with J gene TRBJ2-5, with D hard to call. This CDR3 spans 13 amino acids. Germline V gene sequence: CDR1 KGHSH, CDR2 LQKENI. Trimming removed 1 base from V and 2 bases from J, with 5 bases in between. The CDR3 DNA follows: TGTGCCAGCTCACCACAGGCGCAAGAGACCCAGTACTTC. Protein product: CASSPQAQETQYF. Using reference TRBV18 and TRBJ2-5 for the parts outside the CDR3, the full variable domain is NAGVMQNPRHLVRRRGQEARLRCSPMKGHSHVYWYRQLPEEGLKFMVYLQKENIIDESGMPKERFSAEFPKEGPSILRIQQVVRGDSAAYFCASSPQAQETQYFGPGTRLLVL.

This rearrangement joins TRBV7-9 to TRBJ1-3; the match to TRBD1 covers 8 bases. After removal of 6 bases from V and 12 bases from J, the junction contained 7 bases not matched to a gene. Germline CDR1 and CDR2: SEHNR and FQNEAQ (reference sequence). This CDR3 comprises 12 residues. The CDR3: CASRPTTGDIYF. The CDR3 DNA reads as TGTGCCAGCAGACCCACGACAGGGGACATATATTTT.